Listed below are T cell receptor beta chains from one sample, sequenced in a study of T cells in Graves' hyperthyroidism and ophthalmopathy. One entry per CDR3 protein results from TCRdb running MiXCR on the multiplex PCR reads. The sample has roughly 500,000 distinct CDR3 sequences, roughly 46% seen once; the top ten hold under 20%. Sequencing used peripheral blood or thyroid tissue (not recorded which). These receptors were collected from an adult woman with Graves' disease, either hyperthyroidism or ophthalmopathy (not recorded which). The CDR3 runs from the conserved cysteine through the conserved F or W. The D gene is left open where the match is weak. Some rows have no size entry. The others give once, few or many, or a class for an expanded clone.

CDR3: CAIGGGAQETQYF
DNA: TGTGCCATCGGTGGGGGAGCGCAAGAGACCCAGTACTTC
D: NA
V: TRBV10-3
J: TRBJ2-5
size: NA

CDR3: CASSAGGRRSPLHF
DNA: TGCGCCAGCAGCGCCGGGGGTCGGCGCTCACCCCTCCACTTT
D: NA
V: TRBV5-1
J: TRBJ1-6
size: NA

CDR3: CASSGGQGNHRYGYTF
DNA: TGTGCCAGCAGCGGGGGGCAGGGTAATCATCGGTATGGCTACACCTTC
D: NA
V: TRBV7-9
J: TRBJ1-2
size: many

CDR3: CASNDLRGSEAFF
DNA: TGTGCCAGCAACGACTTGCGCGGATCGGAAGCTTTCTTT
D: NA
V: TRBV14
J: TRBJ1-1
size: many

CDR3: CASSGDTSSGNTIYF
DNA: TGTGCCAGCAGTGGGGACACGAGCTCTGGAAACACCATATATTTT
D: NA
V: TRBV2
J: TRBJ1-3
size: NA

CDR3: CSSGLAGGPYEQYF
DNA: TGCAGCTCGGGACTAGCGGGAGGGCCCTACGAGCAGTACTTC
D: TRBD2
V: TRBV29-1
J: TRBJ2-7
size: NA

CDR3: CATSRGTGTGELFF
DNA: TGTGCCACCAGTAGGGGGACGGGCACCGGGGAGCTGTTTTTT
D: NA
V: TRBV6-6
J: TRBJ2-2
size: many

CDR3: CSVQQDNNSPLHF
DNA: TGCAGCGTCCAACAGGATAACAATTCACCCCTCCACTTT
D: NA
V: TRBV29-1
J: TRBJ1-6
size: few

CDR3: CASSYQGAGVIYEQYF
DNA: TGTGCCAGCAGTTATCAGGGAGCGGGAGTCATCTACGAGCAGTACTTC
D: TRBD2
V: TRBV6-5
J: TRBJ2-7
size: NA

CDR3: CTSSPLGGWDNYGYTF
DNA: TGTACCAGCAGCCCATTAGGGGGCTGGGACAACTATGGCTACACCTTC
D: TRBD1
V: TRBV7-6
J: TRBJ1-2
size: many

CDR3: CATSLLRGRPRTEAFF
DNA: TGTGCCACCAGTCTACTAAGGGGACGTCCGAGGACTGAAGCCTTCTTT
D: NA
V: TRBV15
J: TRBJ1-1
size: NA

CDR3: CASSEAESETQYF
DNA: TGTGCCAGCAGTGAAGCGGAATCGGAGACCCAGTACTTC
D: NA
V: TRBV6-1
J: TRBJ2-5
size: NA

CDR3: CASSSLAGGAQHF
DNA: TGTGCCAGCAGCTCTCTAGCGGGGGGTGCCCAGCATTTT
D: NA
V: TRBV7-9
J: TRBJ1-5
size: NA

CDR3: CAGSLSETQYF
DNA: TGTGCCGGCAGCTTATCGGAGACCCAGTACTTC
D: NA
V: TRBV7-9
J: TRBJ2-5
size: NA

CDR3: CASSFGDARSEQYF
DNA: TGTGCCAGCAGCTTTGGGGACGCTCGGAGCGAGCAGTACTTC
D: NA
V: TRBV11-1
J: TRBJ2-7
size: many

CDR3: CAISEEGMQPQHF
DNA: TGTGCCATCAGTGAGGAGGGGATGCAGCCCCAGCATTTT
D: NA
V: TRBV10-3
J: TRBJ1-5
size: NA

CDR3: CASSLSIPQGIETQYF
DNA: TGTGCCAGCAGCTTATCGATCCCACAGGGGATAGAGACCCAGTACTTC
D: TRBD1
V: TRBV7-8
J: TRBJ2-5
size: many

CDR3: CASSLSRIYSPLHF
DNA: TGTGCCAGCAGTTTATCCCGGATTTATTCACCCCTCCACTTT
D: NA
V: TRBV27
J: TRBJ1-6
size: few

CDR3: CASSPRGIPGSLPKAFF
DNA: TGTGCCAGCAGCCCCCGTGGAATCCCAGGGTCCCTCCCCAAAGCTTTCTTT
D: NA
V: TRBV13
J: TRBJ1-1
size: NA

CDR3: CASSLSAATNEKLFF
DNA: TGTGCCAGCAGCTTGAGCGCAGCAACTAATGAAAAACTGTTTTTT
D: NA
V: TRBV7-9
J: TRBJ1-4
size: many

CDR3: CASSVEGDLF
DNA: TGTGCCAGCAGCGTAGAGGGGGATCTGTTT
D: NA
V: TRBV9
J: TRBJ2-7
size: NA

CDR3: CASSYKENTEAFF
DNA: TGTGCCAGCAGTTACAAGGAAAACACTGAAGCTTTCTTT
D: NA
V: TRBV6-6
J: TRBJ1-1
size: many

CDR3: CASSFREDRGGKLFF
DNA: TGTGCCAGCAGCTTCAGGGAGGACAGGGGCGGAAAACTGTTTTTT
D: TRBD1
V: TRBV12-3/TRBV12-4
J: TRBJ1-4
size: once

CDR3: CAIRDRWNQPQHF
DNA: TGTGCCATCAGAGATAGGTGGAATCAGCCCCAGCATTTT
D: NA
V: TRBV10-3
J: TRBJ1-5
size: many

CDR3: CASSVAAAGGLETQYF
DNA: TGTGCCAGCAGCGTAGCGGCAGCGGGAGGTCTGGAGACCCAGTACTTC
D: TRBD2
V: TRBV9
J: TRBJ2-5
size: NA

CDR3: CSAATPGLQEQYF
DNA: TGCAGCGCTGCTACCCCCGGTCTCCAGGAGCAGTACTTC
D: NA
V: TRBV29-1
J: TRBJ2-7
size: NA

CDR3: CATSRDDRVNSPLHF
DNA: TGTGCCACCAGCAGAGATGACAGGGTGAACTCACCCCTCCACTTT
D: TRBD1
V: TRBV15
J: TRBJ1-6
size: NA

CDR3: CSVEKGNGGEQYF
DNA: TGCAGCGTTGAAAAGGGGAACGGGGGCGAGCAGTACTTC
D: NA
V: TRBV29-1
J: TRBJ2-7
size: NA

CDR3: CASSLDAGQGANVLTF
DNA: TGCGCCAGCAGCTTGGACGCGGGACAGGGGGCCAACGTCCTGACTTTC
D: NA
V: TRBV5-1
J: TRBJ2-6
size: NA

CDR3: CASSPRQGSNTEAFF
DNA: TGTGCCAGCAGCCCCCGACAGGGGTCGAACACTGAAGCTTTCTTT
D: TRBD1
V: TRBV7-9
J: TRBJ1-1
size: NA

CDR3: CASSPFGGGTNIQYF
DNA: TGTGCCAGCAGCCCTTTCGGGGGCGGTACAAACATTCAGTACTTC
D: NA
V: TRBV7-8
J: TRBJ2-4
size: once

CDR3: CASSPVGQKNQPQHF
DNA: TGTGCCAGTAGTCCAGTCGGGCAGAAGAATCAGCCCCAGCATTTT
D: NA
V: TRBV19
J: TRBJ1-5
size: once

CDR3: CASSYGTGNNSPLHF
DNA: TGTGCCAGCAGTTACGGGACGGGTAATAATTCACCCCTCCACTTT
D: NA
V: TRBV6-5
J: TRBJ1-6
size: many

CDR3: CSVRTDLAGYTF
DNA: TGCAGCGTCAGAACCGACCTTGCGGGCTACACCTTC
D: NA
V: TRBV29-1
J: TRBJ1-2
size: few

CDR3: CASSLEAGSEAFF
DNA: TGCGCCAGCAGCTTGGAGGCAGGGTCTGAAGCTTTCTTT
D: NA
V: TRBV5-1
J: TRBJ1-1
size: NA

CDR3: CASRRTVVEYF
DNA: TGTGCCAGCAGGCGGACAGTGGTTGAGTACTTC
D: NA
V: TRBV6-5
J: TRBJ2-7
size: many

CDR3: CSARGDAGSTETQYF
DNA: TGCAGTGCTAGAGGGGACGCAGGTAGTACAGAGACCCAGTACTTC
D: NA
V: TRBV20-1
J: TRBJ2-5
size: many

CDR3: CAISEGQGNQYF
DNA: TGTGCCATCAGTGAAGGCCAGGGGAACCAGTACTTC
D: NA
V: TRBV10-3
J: TRBJ2-7
size: NA

CDR3: CASSPKGLAGVEQYF
DNA: TGTGCCAGCAGCCCAAAGGGGCTAGCGGGAGTCGAGCAGTACTTC
D: TRBD2
V: TRBV7-2
J: TRBJ2-7
size: NA

CDR3: CATSESGTSGETQYF
DNA: TGTGCCACCAGTGAATCCGGGACTAGCGGAGAGACCCAGTACTTC
D: TRBD2
V: TRBV24-1
J: TRBJ2-5
size: NA

CDR3: CASSPGGSGYEHF
DNA: TGTGCCAGCAGCCCCGGGGGTAGCGGCTACGAGCATTTT
D: NA
V: TRBV7-3
J: TRBJ1-5
size: NA

CDR3: CATSRDRLAGYEQYF
DNA: TGTGCCACCAGCAGAGATAGACTAGCGGGATACGAGCAGTACTTC
D: TRBD2
V: TRBV15
J: TRBJ2-7
size: NA

CDR3: CASSSIWDHQETQYF
DNA: TGTGCCAGCAGCTCTATATGGGACCACCAAGAGACCCAGTACTTC
D: NA
V: TRBV11-2
J: TRBJ2-5
size: NA

CDR3: CSAGFPTMNTEAFF
DNA: TGCAGTGCTGGTTTCCCGACTATGAACACTGAAGCTTTCTTT
D: NA
V: TRBV20-1
J: TRBJ1-1
size: NA

CDR3: CASSQSDGGSPLHF
DNA: TGTGCCAGCAGCCAATCCGATGGCGGATCACCCCTCCACTTT
D: NA
V: TRBV3-1
J: TRBJ1-6
size: many

CDR3: CASSVGGRTGANVLTF
DNA: TGTGCCAGCAGCGTAGGAGGGAGGACCGGGGCCAACGTCCTGACTTTC
D: NA
V: TRBV9
J: TRBJ2-6
size: once

CDR3: CSAKLDQETQYF
DNA: TGCAGTGCTAAATTGGACCAAGAGACCCAGTACTTC
D: NA
V: TRBV20-1
J: TRBJ2-5
size: many

CDR3: CASSSDRILSYEQYF
DNA: TGCGCCAGCAGCTCTGATCGGATCCTCTCCTACGAGCAGTACTTC
D: NA
V: TRBV5-1
J: TRBJ2-7
size: many

CDR3: CSVGHSYEQYF
DNA: TGCAGCGTTGGGCATTCCTACGAGCAGTACTTC
D: NA
V: TRBV29-1
J: TRBJ2-7
size: many

CDR3: CSVDGRGETQYF
DNA: TGCAGCGTTGATGGCAGGGGAGAGACCCAGTACTTC
D: NA
V: TRBV29-1
J: TRBJ2-5
size: few

CDR3: CSARRQVNSPLHF
DNA: TGCAGTGCTAGGAGACAGGTTAATTCACCCCTCCACTTT
D: NA
V: TRBV20-1
J: TRBJ1-6
size: NA

CDR3: CATAGGWQTRGDTEAFF
DNA: TGTGCCACCGCTGGCGGCTGGCAAACCCGAGGGGACACTGAAGCTTTCTTT
D: NA
V: TRBV27
J: TRBJ1-1
size: few

CDR3: CASSQTGRSDEKLFF
DNA: TGTGCCAGCAGCCAGACAGGGAGAAGTGACGAAAAACTGTTTTTT
D: TRBD1
V: TRBV7-9
J: TRBJ1-4
size: few

CDR3: CSASKQGAGFNEQFF
DNA: TGCAGTGCTAGTAAGCAGGGGGCTGGGTTCAATGAGCAGTTCTTC
D: TRBD1
V: TRBV20-1
J: TRBJ2-1
size: NA

CDR3: CSVERGPPGTEAFF
DNA: TGCAGCGTTGAAAGGGGACCCCCGGGCACTGAAGCTTTCTTT
D: NA
V: TRBV29-1
J: TRBJ1-1
size: NA